A single T cell receptor beta chain is shown here with its context. Antigen specificity is unknown. This CDR3 comprises 13 residues. Looked up from germline, CDR1 is LNHDA and CDR2 is SQIVND (reference sequence). With 7 bases removed from V and 2 bases from J, the gap between germline ends came to 11 bases. This record belongs to a study of T-cell memory formation after mild COVID-19. Looking at the study overall: TCR clusters were largely donor specific. Study-level points and caveats: Shrinking CD4+ clones resided mostly in CM and EM, and CD8+ ones in EMRA.

TCRdb reanalysed the 5' RACE reads using MiXCR and keeps one entry per CDR3 protein. The table has approximately 210,000 distinct CDR3 sequences, roughly a tenth seen once. The receptor comes from a man in his late teens or twenties who had mild COVID-19 (a few samples of this study predate the infection). Cell type and time point are not known. The sequencing sample was made of PBMCs or a T cell subset sorted from them (not recorded which). V usage is TRBV19 and J usage is TRBJ1-2; possible D gene TRBD1, 5 bases. CDR3 loop: CASNPTENYGYTF. The CDR3, as DNA: TGTGCCAGTAATCCGACAGAGAACTATGGCTACACCTTC.